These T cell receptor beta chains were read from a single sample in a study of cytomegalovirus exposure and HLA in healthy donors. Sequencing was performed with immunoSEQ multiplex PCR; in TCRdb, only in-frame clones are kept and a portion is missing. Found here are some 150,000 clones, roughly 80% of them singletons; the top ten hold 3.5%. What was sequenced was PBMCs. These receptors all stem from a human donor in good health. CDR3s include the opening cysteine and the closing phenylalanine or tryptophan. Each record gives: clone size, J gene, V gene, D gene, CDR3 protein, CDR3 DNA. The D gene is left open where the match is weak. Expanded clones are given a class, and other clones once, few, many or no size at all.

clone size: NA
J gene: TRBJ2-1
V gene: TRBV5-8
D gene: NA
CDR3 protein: CASSLVPVSSYNEQFF
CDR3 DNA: TGTGCCAGCAGCTTGGTTCCGGTGAGCTCCTACAATGAGCAGTTCTTC

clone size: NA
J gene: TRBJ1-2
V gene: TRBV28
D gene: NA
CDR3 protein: CASEDSSGYTF
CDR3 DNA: TGTGCCAGCGAGGACTCTAGTGGCTACACCTTC

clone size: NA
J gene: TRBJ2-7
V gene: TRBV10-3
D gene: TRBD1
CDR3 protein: CAIRGTGVVEHEQYF
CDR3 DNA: TGTGCCATCAGGGGGACAGGGGTGGTGGAACACGAGCAGTACTTC

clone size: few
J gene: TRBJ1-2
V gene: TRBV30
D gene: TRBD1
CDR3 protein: CAWSYRQGRGYTF
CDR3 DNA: TGTGCCTGGAGCTACAGACAGGGCCGAGGCTACACCTTC

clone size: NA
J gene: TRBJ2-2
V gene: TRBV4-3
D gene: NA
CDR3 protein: CASSQALGTATGELFF
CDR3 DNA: TGCGCCAGCAGCCAGGCCTTGGGGACTGCCACCGGGGAGCTGTTTTTT

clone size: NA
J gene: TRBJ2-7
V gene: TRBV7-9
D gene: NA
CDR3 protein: CASSFGQLKYEQYF
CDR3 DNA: TGTGCCAGCAGCTTTGGGCAGTTAAAATACGAGCAGTACTTC

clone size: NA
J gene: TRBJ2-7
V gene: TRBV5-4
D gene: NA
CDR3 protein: CASRLGQEQYF
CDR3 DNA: TGTGCCAGCAGGCTAGGACAAGAGCAGTACTTC

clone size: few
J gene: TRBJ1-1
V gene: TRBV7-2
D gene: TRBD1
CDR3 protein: CASSQGAEAFF
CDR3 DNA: TGTGCCAGCAGTCAGGGGGCCGAAGCTTTCTTT

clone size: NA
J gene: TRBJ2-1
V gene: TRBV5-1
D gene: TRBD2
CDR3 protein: CASSALAAYNEQFF
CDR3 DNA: TGCGCCAGCAGCGCACTAGCGGCCTACAATGAGCAGTTCTTC

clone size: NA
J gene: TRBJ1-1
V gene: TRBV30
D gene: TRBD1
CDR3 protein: CAWERGTGDSEAFF
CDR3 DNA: TGTGCCTGGGAGAGAGGGACAGGGGACAGTGAAGCTTTCTTT

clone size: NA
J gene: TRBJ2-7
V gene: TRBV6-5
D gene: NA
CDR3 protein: CASSRSPLYEQYF
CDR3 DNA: TGTGCCAGCAGTCGTAGCCCACTCTACGAGCAGTACTTC

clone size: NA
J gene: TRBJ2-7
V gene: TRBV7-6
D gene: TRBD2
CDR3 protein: CASSLAGGLAGVNEQYF
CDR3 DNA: TGTGCCAGCAGCTTAGCCGGGGGACTAGCGGGAGTCAACGAGCAGTACTTC

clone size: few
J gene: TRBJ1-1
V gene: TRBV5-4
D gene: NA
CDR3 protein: CASSLGARDSNTEAFF
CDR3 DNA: TGTGCCAGCAGCTTGGGGGCCCGGGATTCGAACACTGAAGCTTTCTTT

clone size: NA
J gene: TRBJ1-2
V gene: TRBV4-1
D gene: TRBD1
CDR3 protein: CASSPPGQGLFYGYTF
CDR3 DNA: TGCGCCAGTTCCCCTCCAGGACAGGGACTATTCTACGGCTACACCTTC

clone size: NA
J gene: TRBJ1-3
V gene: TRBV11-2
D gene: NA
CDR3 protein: CASSSTDRGSGNTIYF
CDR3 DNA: TGTGCCAGCAGCTCCACCGACCGAGGCTCTGGAAACACCATATATTTT

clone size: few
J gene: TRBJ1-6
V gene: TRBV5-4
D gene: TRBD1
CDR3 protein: CASSLGGLGSPLHF
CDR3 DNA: TGTGCCAGCAGCCTAGGGGGCTTAGGTTCACCCCTCCACTTT

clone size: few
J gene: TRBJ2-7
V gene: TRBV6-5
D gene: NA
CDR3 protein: CASSPGLLYEQYF
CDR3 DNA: TGTGCCAGCAGTCCGGGACTCCTATACGAGCAGTACTTC